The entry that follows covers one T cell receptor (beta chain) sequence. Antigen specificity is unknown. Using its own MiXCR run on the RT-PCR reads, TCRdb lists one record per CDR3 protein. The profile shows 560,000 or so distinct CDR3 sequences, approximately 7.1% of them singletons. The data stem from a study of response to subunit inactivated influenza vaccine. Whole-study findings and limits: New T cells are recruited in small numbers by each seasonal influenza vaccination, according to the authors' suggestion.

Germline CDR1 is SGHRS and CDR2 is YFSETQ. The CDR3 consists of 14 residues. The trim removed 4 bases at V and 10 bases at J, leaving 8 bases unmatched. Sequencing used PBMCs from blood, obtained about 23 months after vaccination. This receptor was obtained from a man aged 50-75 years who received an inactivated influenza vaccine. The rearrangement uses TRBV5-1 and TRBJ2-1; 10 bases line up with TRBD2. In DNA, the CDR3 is TGCGCCAGCAGCACCGTAGCGGGGGGTGACGAGCAGTTCTTC. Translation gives CASSTVAGGDEQFF.